These T cell receptor beta chains were read from a single sample in a study of blood T cell repertoires in COVID-19. Data came from immunoSEQ multiplex PCR; TCRdb stores just in-frame clones and leaves some out. The sample contains tens of thousands of clones, 65% to 90% of which appear only once. The sequencing sample was made of peripheral blood. These receptor sequences come from a woman aged 55-69 years with acute or convalescent COVID-19. Each CDR3 is given with its conserved first and last residue. D genes are given only for firm matches. Not every row has a clone size; where given, it reads once, few, many or a size class.

d_call: TRBD1
clone_size: NA
v_call: TRBV4-1
j_call: TRBJ1-2
cdr3_length: 15
cdr3_nt: TGCGCCAGCAGCTCCCTCGGACAGGAAATTTATGGCTACACCTTC
cdr3_aa: CASSSLGQEIYGYTF

d_call: TRBD2
clone_size: NA
v_call: TRBV6-8
j_call: TRBJ2-7
cdr3_length: 17
cdr3_nt: TGTGCCAGCAGTTCTAGCGGGAGGGTCTCCTTCTCCTACGAGCAGTACTTC
cdr3_aa: CASSSSGRVSFSYEQYF

d_call: TRBD2
clone_size: NA
v_call: TRBV28
j_call: TRBJ2-5
cdr3_length: 15
cdr3_nt: TGTGCCAGCATGCGGGCGGGAGGGCCTAGAGAGACCCAGTACTTC
cdr3_aa: CASMRAGGPRETQYF

d_call: TRBD2
clone_size: NA
v_call: TRBV5-6
j_call: TRBJ2-1
cdr3_length: 16
cdr3_nt: TGTGCCAGCAGCGCGCAAACTAGCGGGCTTTACAATGAGCAGTTCTTC
cdr3_aa: CASSAQTSGLYNEQFF

d_call: NA
clone_size: NA
v_call: TRBV9
j_call: TRBJ1-1
cdr3_length: 16
cdr3_nt: TGTGCCAGCAGCGTAGGGGGGACATGGGAGAGGACTGAAGCTTTCTTT
cdr3_aa: CASSVGGTWERTEAFF

d_call: TRBD1
clone_size: few
v_call: TRBV2
j_call: TRBJ1-5
cdr3_length: 13
cdr3_nt: TGTGCCAGCATCATGGACAGGGGCCAGCCCCAGCATTTT
cdr3_aa: CASIMDRGQPQHF

d_call: TRBD2
clone_size: NA
v_call: TRBV13
j_call: TRBJ2-1
cdr3_length: 16
cdr3_nt: TGTGCCAGCAGACCCTCTAGCGGGATATCCTACAATGAGCAGTTCTTC
cdr3_aa: CASRPSSGISYNEQFF

d_call: NA
clone_size: NA
v_call: TRBV5-4
j_call: TRBJ1-2
cdr3_length: 15
cdr3_nt: TGTGCCAGCAGCTTAGCCGCCCCCTCTAACTATGGCTACACCTTC
cdr3_aa: CASSLAAPSNYGYTF

d_call: NA
clone_size: NA
v_call: TRBV2
j_call: TRBJ2-7
cdr3_length: 11
cdr3_nt: TGTGCCAGCGGACAGCTTTACGAGCAGTACTTC
cdr3_aa: CASGQLYEQYF

d_call: TRBD1
clone_size: NA
v_call: TRBV4-1
j_call: TRBJ2-7
cdr3_length: 17
cdr3_nt: TGCGCCAGCAGCCAAAGGACAGGGAGTAACATCGGGGACGAGCAGTACTTC
cdr3_aa: CASSQRTGSNIGDEQYF

d_call: NA
clone_size: NA
v_call: TRBV18
j_call: TRBJ1-1
cdr3_length: 15
cdr3_nt: TGTGCCAGCTCACCACCTACGGGTTTGAGCACTGAAGCTTTCTTT
cdr3_aa: CASSPPTGLSTEAFF

d_call: TRBD2
clone_size: NA
v_call: TRBV9
j_call: TRBJ2-1
cdr3_length: 15
cdr3_nt: TGTGCCAGCAGCGTCTTAGCGGGAAAGTACAATGAGCAGTTCTTC
cdr3_aa: CASSVLAGKYNEQFF

d_call: NA
clone_size: NA
v_call: TRBV10-3
j_call: TRBJ1-1
cdr3_length: 13
cdr3_nt: TGTGCCATCAGTGACGGGTCTAACACTGAAGCTTTCTTT
cdr3_aa: CAISDGSNTEAFF

d_call: NA
clone_size: few
v_call: TRBV28
j_call: TRBJ1-1
cdr3_length: 18
cdr3_nt: TGTGCCAGCAGTTTACTCGCTCTCTCGGGAGACATGAACACTGAAGCTTTCTTT
cdr3_aa: CASSLLALSGDMNTEAFF

d_call: TRBD2
clone_size: NA
v_call: TRBV11-1
j_call: TRBJ2-3
cdr3_length: 16
cdr3_nt: TGTGCCAGCAGCCTCTTTAGCGGGAGAAGCACAGATACGCAGTATTTT
cdr3_aa: CASSLFSGRSTDTQYF

d_call: NA
clone_size: NA
v_call: TRBV7-3
j_call: TRBJ2-7
cdr3_length: 14
cdr3_nt: TGTGCCAGCAGCTTACAAGGCGGTGGGTACGAGCAGTACTTC
cdr3_aa: CASSLQGGGYEQYF

d_call: NA
clone_size: NA
v_call: TRBV18
j_call: TRBJ1-3
cdr3_length: 14
cdr3_nt: TGTGCCAGCTCATCAGGGACACAGAGAAACACCATATATTTT
cdr3_aa: CASSSGTQRNTIYF

d_call: TRBD1
clone_size: NA
v_call: TRBV3-1/TRBV3-2
j_call: TRBJ1-2
cdr3_length: 13
cdr3_nt: TGTGCCAGCAGCCAAGGGACAGGCTATGGCTACACCTTC
cdr3_aa: CASSQGTGYGYTF

d_call: NA
clone_size: NA
v_call: TRBV20-1
j_call: TRBJ1-5
cdr3_length: 13
cdr3_nt: TGCAGTGCTAGTCCAGGGGTAGGTCAGCCCCAGCATTTT
cdr3_aa: CSASPGVGQPQHF

d_call: NA
clone_size: few
v_call: TRBV12-3/TRBV12-4
j_call: TRBJ1-1
cdr3_length: 13
cdr3_nt: TGTGCCAGCAGTTATCAAATTCGGACTGAAGCTTTCTTT
cdr3_aa: CASSYQIRTEAFF

d_call: TRBD1
clone_size: once
v_call: TRBV5-1
j_call: TRBJ1-3
cdr3_length: 17
cdr3_nt: TGCGCCAGCAGCTTAGGGACAGCCGATTTCTCTGGAAACACCATATATTTT
cdr3_aa: CASSLGTADFSGNTIYF

d_call: NA
clone_size: NA
v_call: TRBV21-1
j_call: TRBJ1-2
cdr3_length: 17
cdr3_nt: TGTGCCAGCAGCAAAGAGGGGGACAGGGTTCCCAATTATGGCTACACCTTC
cdr3_aa: CASSKEGDRVPNYGYTF

d_call: NA
clone_size: NA
v_call: TRBV6-5
j_call: TRBJ2-3
cdr3_length: 12
cdr3_nt: TGTGCCAGCACTACAGGGTGGGGTACGCAGTATTTT
cdr3_aa: CASTTGWGTQYF

d_call: NA
clone_size: NA
v_call: TRBV3-1/TRBV3-2
j_call: TRBJ2-1
cdr3_length: 15
cdr3_nt: TGTGCCAGCAGCCAAGTTGGTCGGGAGCACAATGAGCAGTTCTTC
cdr3_aa: CASSQVGREHNEQFF

d_call: TRBD1
clone_size: NA
v_call: TRBV7-8
j_call: TRBJ1-3
cdr3_length: 17
cdr3_nt: TGTGCCAGCAGCTTAGCGCTTACAGGGGGTTACAGAAACACCATATATTTT
cdr3_aa: CASSLALTGGYRNTIYF

d_call: NA
clone_size: NA
v_call: TRBV7-6
j_call: TRBJ1-6
cdr3_length: 17
cdr3_nt: TGTGCCAGCAGCTTAGACGCGGGGGGACAATCGAATTCACCCCTCCACTTT
cdr3_aa: CASSLDAGGQSNSPLHF

d_call: TRBD1
clone_size: NA
v_call: TRBV3-1/TRBV3-2
j_call: TRBJ1-2
cdr3_length: 14
cdr3_nt: TGTGCCAGCAGCCGAGAGACAGGGAGCTATGGCTACACCTTC
cdr3_aa: CASSRETGSYGYTF

d_call: TRBD1
clone_size: NA
v_call: TRBV7-2
j_call: TRBJ2-7
cdr3_length: 13
cdr3_nt: TGTGCCAGCAGCTCCAGGGACAGGGGCGAGCAGTACTTC
cdr3_aa: CASSSRDRGEQYF

d_call: TRBD1
clone_size: NA
v_call: TRBV6-5
j_call: TRBJ2-3
cdr3_length: 15
cdr3_nt: TGTGCCAGCAGCATACAGGGGCCTCCCGTGGATACGCAGTATTTT
cdr3_aa: CASSIQGPPVDTQYF

d_call: TRBD2
clone_size: NA
v_call: TRBV18
j_call: TRBJ2-5
cdr3_length: 15
cdr3_nt: TGTGCCAGCTCAAGGGTAACTAGCGGGAAAGAGACCCAGTACTTC
cdr3_aa: CASSRVTSGKETQYF

d_call: NA
clone_size: few
v_call: TRBV28
j_call: TRBJ1-1
cdr3_length: 13
cdr3_nt: TGTGCCAGCAAGGGCGGGGCGGGGACTGAAGCTTTCTTT
cdr3_aa: CASKGGAGTEAFF

d_call: NA
clone_size: NA
v_call: TRBV5-1
j_call: TRBJ2-2
cdr3_length: 13
cdr3_nt: TGCGCCAGCAGCCCTAGGGAGACCGGGGAGCTGTTTTTT
cdr3_aa: CASSPRETGELFF

d_call: TRBD1
clone_size: NA
v_call: TRBV20-1
j_call: TRBJ2-1
cdr3_length: 16
cdr3_nt: TGCAGTGCTAGTCCCTTAGACAGGGGCTCCTACAATGAGCAGTTCTTC
cdr3_aa: CSASPLDRGSYNEQFF

d_call: NA
clone_size: NA
v_call: TRBV19
j_call: TRBJ1-2
cdr3_length: 13
cdr3_nt: TGTGCCAGTAGTATCGGGGTGGGCTATGGCTACACCTTC
cdr3_aa: CASSIGVGYGYTF

d_call: NA
clone_size: medium-sized
v_call: TRBV28
j_call: TRBJ2-1
cdr3_length: 14
cdr3_nt: TGTGCCAGCCTGCGCGGGGAGAACTACAATGAGCAGTTCTTC
cdr3_aa: CASLRGENYNEQFF

d_call: TRBD1
clone_size: once
v_call: TRBV5-1
j_call: TRBJ1-2
cdr3_length: 17
cdr3_nt: TGCGCCAGCACAATGGGGACAGGGGCCTTCGGGGTTAGTGGCTACACCTTC
cdr3_aa: CASTMGTGAFGVSGYTF

d_call: TRBD1
clone_size: NA
v_call: TRBV25-1
j_call: TRBJ1-6
cdr3_length: 15
cdr3_nt: TGTGCCAGCAGTGGTGACAGGGGGCGTAATTCACCCCTCCACTTT
cdr3_aa: CASSGDRGRNSPLHF

d_call: TRBD1
clone_size: NA
v_call: TRBV30
j_call: TRBJ1-2
cdr3_length: 13
cdr3_nt: TGTGCCTGGAGTCCGTTAAGGGGGCAAGGCTACACCTTC
cdr3_aa: CAWSPLRGQGYTF

d_call: NA
clone_size: NA
v_call: TRBV2
j_call: TRBJ1-5
cdr3_length: 15
cdr3_nt: TGTGCCAGCAGTAGACAGGATAATAGCAATCAGCCCCAGCATTTT
cdr3_aa: CASSRQDNSNQPQHF

d_call: NA
clone_size: few
v_call: TRBV24-1
j_call: TRBJ1-2
cdr3_length: 14
cdr3_nt: TGTGCCACCAGTGAGACAGATACTCTCTATGGCTACACCTTC
cdr3_aa: CATSETDTLYGYTF

d_call: TRBD1
clone_size: NA
v_call: TRBV18
j_call: TRBJ1-1
cdr3_length: 14
cdr3_nt: TGTGCCAGCTCACCGGGGACAGGGGGGACTGAAGCTTTCTTT
cdr3_aa: CASSPGTGGTEAFF

d_call: NA
clone_size: NA
v_call: TRBV23-1
j_call: TRBJ1-2
cdr3_length: 14
cdr3_nt: TGCGCCAGGCCGCAGGCGGGGACCTACTATGGCTACACCTTC
cdr3_aa: CARPQAGTYYGYTF

d_call: TRBD1
clone_size: NA
v_call: TRBV2
j_call: TRBJ2-6
cdr3_length: 15
cdr3_nt: TGTGCCAGCAGTAGACAGGGAACTGGGGCCAACGTCCTGACTTTC
cdr3_aa: CASSRQGTGANVLTF

d_call: TRBD1
clone_size: NA
v_call: TRBV5-5
j_call: TRBJ2-7
cdr3_length: 15
cdr3_nt: TGTGCCAGCAGGAAACCGGGACAGGGGTACCACGAGCAGTACTTC
cdr3_aa: CASRKPGQGYHEQYF

d_call: TRBD1
clone_size: NA
v_call: TRBV30
j_call: TRBJ1-1
cdr3_length: 13
cdr3_nt: TGTGCCTGGAGCAGGACAGGGGGCACTGAAGCTTTCTTT
cdr3_aa: CAWSRTGGTEAFF

d_call: NA
clone_size: NA
v_call: TRBV11-3
j_call: TRBJ2-1
cdr3_length: 15
cdr3_nt: TGTGCCAGCAGCTTAGATTCGACTAGTTACCATGAGCAGTTCTTC
cdr3_aa: CASSLDSTSYHEQFF

d_call: TRBD1
clone_size: NA
v_call: TRBV6-5
j_call: TRBJ1-5
cdr3_length: 15
cdr3_nt: TGTGCCAGCAGGGAGTACACAGGGACAGGGCAGCCCCAGCATTTT
cdr3_aa: CASREYTGTGQPQHF

d_call: NA
clone_size: NA
v_call: TRBV4-2
j_call: TRBJ1-5
cdr3_length: 13
cdr3_nt: TGTGCCAGCAGCCATGGAGAGGGCCAGCCCCAGCATTTT
cdr3_aa: CASSHGEGQPQHF

d_call: TRBD1
clone_size: NA
v_call: TRBV4-1
j_call: TRBJ1-2
cdr3_length: 15
cdr3_nt: TGCGCCAGCAGCCAGTATCAGGGACAGGGTAATGGCTACACCTTC
cdr3_aa: CASSQYQGQGNGYTF

d_call: NA
clone_size: NA
v_call: TRBV10-3
j_call: TRBJ2-5
cdr3_length: 15
cdr3_nt: TGTGCCATCAGTGGCAGGGGTTTGAGCCAAGAGACCCAGTACTTC
cdr3_aa: CAISGRGLSQETQYF

d_call: NA
clone_size: NA
v_call: TRBV15
j_call: TRBJ1-1
cdr3_length: 13
cdr3_nt: TGTGCCACCAGCAGTTACTCCAGGGAAGAAGCTTTCTTT
cdr3_aa: CATSSYSREEAFF

d_call: TRBD2
clone_size: NA
v_call: TRBV5-1
j_call: TRBJ2-1
cdr3_length: 15
cdr3_nt: TGCGCCAGCAGCTTGGTACCTAGCGGGAGTAATGAGCAGTTCTTC
cdr3_aa: CASSLVPSGSNEQFF

d_call: TRBD1
clone_size: NA
v_call: TRBV7-8
j_call: TRBJ1-1
cdr3_length: 18
cdr3_nt: TGTGCCAGCAGCACGCCTGGCGGGACAGGGGGCTTAAGGACTGAAGCTTTCTTT
cdr3_aa: CASSTPGGTGGLRTEAFF

d_call: NA
clone_size: NA
v_call: TRBV7-8
j_call: TRBJ2-2
cdr3_length: 16
cdr3_nt: TGTGCCAGCAGCTTAGGTTCCAGGCTTAACACCGGGGAGCTGTTTTTT
cdr3_aa: CASSLGSRLNTGELFF

d_call: TRBD1
clone_size: NA
v_call: TRBV5-1
j_call: TRBJ1-1
cdr3_length: 14
cdr3_nt: TGCGCCAGCAGCTCACAGGGGGCGCGGACTGAAGCTTTCTTT
cdr3_aa: CASSSQGARTEAFF

d_call: TRBD1
clone_size: NA
v_call: TRBV30
j_call: TRBJ1-1
cdr3_length: 13
cdr3_nt: TGTGCCTCCGACAGGGGTCTGAACACTGAAGCTTTCTTT
cdr3_aa: CASDRGLNTEAFF

d_call: NA
clone_size: NA
v_call: TRBV5-4
j_call: TRBJ2-1
cdr3_length: 12
cdr3_nt: TGTGCCAGCAGTTCTCCGGGTAGCGAGCAGTTCTTC
cdr3_aa: CASSSPGSEQFF

d_call: NA
clone_size: NA
v_call: TRBV5-1
j_call: TRBJ1-4
cdr3_length: 13
cdr3_nt: TGCGCCAGCAGCTTGAGTTCGGGGGAAAAACTGTTTTTT
cdr3_aa: CASSLSSGEKLFF

d_call: NA
clone_size: NA
v_call: TRBV27
j_call: TRBJ1-5
cdr3_length: 14
cdr3_nt: TGTGCCAGCAGTTTAACTCAGGGGAACCAGCCCCAGCATTTT
cdr3_aa: CASSLTQGNQPQHF